A selection of T cell receptor beta chains follows, all from one sample in a study of T-cell memory formation after mild COVID-19. TCRdb independently ran MiXCR on the 5' RACE reads; one entry per CDR3 protein. The sample has 350,000 to 450,000 distinct CDR3 sequences; roughly 14% are singletons. The sequenced sample was PBMCs or a T cell subset sorted from them (not recorded which). All receptors come from a man aged 18 to 29 who had mild COVID-19 (a few samples of this study predate the infection). Cell type and time point are not known. The CDR3 runs from the conserved cysteine through the conserved F or W. The order of the fields is clone size, D gene, J gene, CDR3 length, V gene, CDR3 DNA, CDR3 protein. A D gene is named only where the DNA matches it firmly. Not every row has a clone size; where given, it reads once, few, many or a size class.

. | . | TRBJ2-7 | 14 | TRBV12-3/TRBV12-4 | TGTGACAGCAGTTCAGCCGGGAGCAGCTACGAGCAGTACTTC | CDSSSAGSSYEQYF
few | TRBD1 | TRBJ1-5 | 12 | TRBV2 | TGTGCCAGCAGCGGGACAGGGGGGGCCCAGCATTTT | CASSGTGGAQHF
few | . | TRBJ2-7 | 13 | TRBV29-1 | TGCAGCGTTGAGCCAGGGGAAAACTACGAGCAGTACTTC | CSVEPGENYEQYF
few | . | TRBJ2-1 | 14 | TRBV29-1 | TGCAGCGTGGGTTCGAAGGGATCCTACAATGAGCAGTTCTTC | CSVGSKGSYNEQFF
few | . | TRBJ2-2 | 16 | TRBV15 | TGTGCCACCAGCGACTTGGGGTTCGCGGACACCGGGGAGCTGTTTTTT | CATSDLGFADTGELFF
few | . | TRBJ2-1 | 11 | TRBV6-2/TRBV6-3 | TGTGCCAGCAGTTACAGGGAACAGAGTTTCTTC | CASSYREQSFF
. | . | TRBJ2-5 | 16 | TRBV6-2/TRBV6-3 | TGTGCCAGCAGTTACTCGAAACAGGGCAGGGGAGAGACCCAGTACTTC | CASSYSKQGRGETQYF
few | . | TRBJ1-4 | 16 | TRBV7-9 | TGTGCCAGCAGCTCTAGAGGGATGGGAACTAATGAAAAACTGTTTTTT | CASSSRGMGTNEKLFF
many | . | TRBJ2-3 | 13 | TRBV5-1 | TGTGCCAGCAGCTTAGCGGGCACAGATACGCAGTATTTT | CASSLAGTDTQYF
few | . | TRBJ1-1 | 16 | TRBV4-3 | TGCGCCAGCAGCCAAGATCAGGGGTGGGGGAACACTGAAGCTTTCTTT | CASSQDQGWGNTEAFF
. | TRBD1 | TRBJ1-1 | 14 | TRBV29-1 | TGCAGCGTTGAAGACCGGGACAGGGGGAATGAAGCTTTCTTT | CSVEDRDRGNEAFF
. | . | TRBJ1-4 | 15 | TRBV7-5 | . | CISVPEANPVEKLFF
few | . | TRBJ1-3 | 13 | TRBV7-2 | TGTGCCAGCAGCTTAGATCCAAGATACACCATATATTTT | CASSLDPRYTIYF
. | . | TRBJ2-3 | 15 | TRBV12-3/TRBV12-4 | TGTGCCAGCAGTTTAGGGTGGGGGGACACAGATACGCAGTATTTT | CASSLGWGDTDTQYF
many | . | TRBJ2-1 | 16 | TRBV7-2 | TGTGCCAGCAGCTTAGCCCGTCTAGAAGGTGAGAATGAGCAGTTCTTC | CASSLARLEGENEQFF
many | TRBD2 | TRBJ2-2 | 16 | TRBV6-5 | TGTGCCAGCAGACCACTAGCGGGGGGGAACACCGGGGAGCTGTTTTTT | CASRPLAGGNTGELFF
. | TRBD1 | TRBJ1-3 | 18 | TRBV4-3 | TGCGCCAGCAGCCAAGAGCCCCCCAGACAGGGCTCTGGAAACACCATATATTTT | CASSQEPPRQGSGNTIYF
few | . | TRBJ2-2 | 15 | TRBV20-1 | TGCAGTGCTAGAGTCTCGGGACTTGACACCGGGGAGCTGTTTTTT | CSARVSGLDTGELFF
few | . | TRBJ2-7 | 13 | TRBV7-9 | TGTGCCAGCAGCTTCCCAGGGTTCGACGAGCAGTACTTC | CASSFPGFDEQYF
. | . | TRBJ2-3 | 16 | TRBV6-5 | TGTGCCAGCAGTTACTCCCCAAGGGGGGCGTACGATACGCAGTATTTT | CASSYSPRGAYDTQYF
few | . | TRBJ2-1 | 14 | TRBV6-1 | TGTGCCAGCAGTGAATTCTGGGGAGCGGTTGAGCAGTTCTTC | CASSEFWGAVEQFF
many | TRBD1 | TRBJ1-1 | 14 | TRBV11-1 | TGTGCCAGCAGCTTAGCACAGGGGAGCACTGAAGCTTTCTTT | CASSLAQGSTEAFF
. | TRBD2 | TRBJ2-3 | 15 | TRBV3-1 | TGTGCCAGCAGCGCTGGGACTAGCGGTAGTCATACGCAGTATTTT | CASSAGTSGSHTQYF
many | TRBD2 | TRBJ2-3 | 16 | TRBV6-2/TRBV6-3 | TGTGCCAGCAGTTACGTGACTAGCGGGGAGTCAGATACGCAGTATTTT | CASSYVTSGESDTQYF
. | . | TRBJ2-6 | 20 | TRBV6-2/TRBV6-3 | TGTGCCAGCAGTTACGATTTCGGGGGCCTGGTCTCTATTGGGGCCAACGTCCTGACTTTC | CASSYDFGGLVSIGANVLTF
once | . | TRBJ1-4 | 15 | TRBV5-1 | TGCGCCAGCAGCTTTAGTGGTGCAACTAATGAAAAACTGTTTTTT | CASSFSGATNEKLFF
. | TRBD2 | TRBJ2-3 | 16 | TRBV7-2 | TGTGCCAGCAGCTCGGGGGGGCCTCTTAGCACAGATACGCAGTATTTT | CASSSGGPLSTDTQYF
few | TRBD1 | TRBJ2-7 | 16 | TRBV6-1 | TGTGCCAGCAGGCCCCAAGGGGGCGCAGGGATCGGCGAGCAGTACTTC | CASRPQGGAGIGEQYF
. | . | TRBJ1-1 | 17 | TRBV7-9 | TGTGCCAGCAGCGCATTAATGGCCGACAGTTTGAACACTGAAGCTTTCTTT | CASSALMADSLNTEAFF
. | TRBD1 | TRBJ1-6 | 14 | TRBV7-9 | TGTGCCAGCAGCGAGGGACAGGGGAATTCACCCCTCCACTTT | CASSEGQGNSPLHF
. | . | TRBJ1-2 | 12 | TRBV29-1 | TGCAGCGTTGAGGCGCACGACTATGGCTACACCTTC | CSVEAHDYGYTF
. | . | TRBJ2-5 | 14 | TRBV5-1 | TGCGCCAGCAGCTTGGAGTCAGGGAAGGAGACCCAGTACTTC | CASSLESGKETQYF
few | . | TRBJ1-4 | 14 | TRBV20-1 | TGCAGTGCTAGAGGGGCTGCGACTAATGAAAAACTGTTTTTT | CSARGAATNEKLFF
many | TRBD1 | TRBJ1-5 | 14 | TRBV7-2 | TGTGCCAGCAACCCGACAGGGGGCGGACAGCCCCAGCATTTT | CASNPTGGGQPQHF
few | . | TRBJ1-6 | 16 | TRBV4-2 | TGTGCCAGCAGCCAAGGGGGGGGTCAGAGTAATTCACCCCTCCACTTT | CASSQGGGQSNSPLHF
few | TRBD2 | TRBJ2-3 | 14 | TRBV12-3/TRBV12-4 | TGTGCCAGCACCCCGGGGCTAGCGGGGGGGAGGGGGTATTTT | CASTPGLAGGRGYF
few | TRBD2 | TRBJ2-3 | 15 | TRBV4-3 | TGCGCCAGCAGCCAACGCGGGGGGGCCACAGATACGCAGTATTTT | CASSQRGGATDTQYF
. | . | TRBJ2-2 | 13 | TRBV2 | TGTGCCAGCAGCCTCAGGGACGTCGGGGAGCTGTTTTTT | CASSLRDVGELFF
. | . | TRBJ2-5 | 12 | TRBV18 | TGTGCCAGCTCACCAAATGCAGAGACCCAGTACTTC | CASSPNAETQYF
many | . | TRBJ2-3 | 13 | TRBV11-2 | TGTGCCAGCAGTTTGTACAGCACAGATACGCAGTATTTT | CASSLYSTDTQYF
. | . | TRBJ2-3 | 13 | TRBV7-2 | TGTGCCAGCAGCTTAGATCCGGGAGATACGCAGTATTTT | CASSLDPGDTQYF
few | . | TRBJ1-5 | 14 | TRBV20-1 | TGCAGTGCCGTAAGGGACACTTCAAATCAGCCCCAGCATTTT | CSAVRDTSNQPQHF
few | . | TRBJ1-1 | 12 | TRBV5-1 | TGCGCCAGCAGCATGGGAGGGACTGAAGCTTTCTTT | CASSMGGTEAFF
many | TRBD2 | TRBJ2-1 | 16 | TRBV4-3 | TGCGCCAGCAGCCAAGATCAAGCGGGGGGTAGTAATGAGCAGTTCTTC | CASSQDQAGGSNEQFF
many | TRBD1 | TRBJ1-2 | 19 | TRBV5-1 | TGCGCCAGCAGCTTGGCCCAATACGAACAGGGGCAACCTCCCTATGGCTACACCTTC | CASSLAQYEQGQPPYGYTF
few | . | TRBJ1-2 | 14 | TRBV7-9 | TGTGCCAGCAGCCCAGGCGGGGCGTGGTATGGCTACACCTTC | CASSPGGAWYGYTF
few | TRBD1 | TRBJ2-7 | 13 | TRBV9 | TGTGCCAGCAGCGTTCCAGGGGGCGTCGAGCAGTACTTC | CASSVPGGVEQYF